These 5 T cell receptor beta chains share one sample of origin, sequenced in a study of blood T cell repertoires in COVID-19. The protocol was immunoSEQ multiplex PCR, while the TCRdb copy is restricted to in-frame clones and leaves out a portion. The table lists nearly 110,000 clones, 71% of them singletons, with approximately 0.87% in the top ten. Source material: peripheral blood. The receptors here all came from a human donor with acute or convalescent COVID-19. The donor label of this sample is uncertain.

This sequence joins TRBV11-2 and TRBJ2-2; 11 bases fit TRBD1. This CDR3 region has 15 residues. Germline V CDR1 and CDR2: SGHAT, FQNNGV. Trimming took 5 bases from V and 4 from J; bases not matched to a gene: 3. The CDR3 coding sequence is TGTGCCAGCAGCACGGGACAGGGGGTCACCGGGGAGCTGTTTTTT. It encodes CASSTGQGVTGELFF.

The rearrangement joins TRBV30 to TRBJ2-7; tentatively, D is TRBD2 (5 bases). Trimming cost V 0 bases and J 6 bases, with 12 bases left between them. Germline lookup yields CDR1 GTSNPN and CDR2 SVGIG (reference sequence). The CDR3 is 13 amino acids. This chain's CDR3 is CAWSVTRGGEQYF. Here the CDR3 DNA reads TGTGCCTGGAGTGTAACGCGAGGAGGCGAGCAGTACTTC.

This clone was counted between two and nine times. The rearrangement uses TRBV6-6 and TRBJ1-4; D gene unclear. Per germline, CDR1 MNHNY and CDR2 SVGAGI (reference sequence). The CDR3 runs to 12 residues. Trimming cost V 6 bases and J 8 bases, with 10 bases left between them. CDR3 sequence: CASSWTGEKLFF. Written as DNA, the CDR3 is TGTGCCAGCAGCTGGACGGGGGAAAAACTGTTTTTT.

This clone was recorded many times. The chain employs TRBV18 and TRBJ1-6; the D gene is possibly TRBD1 (5 bases). This CDR3 region has 14 residues. The ends were cut back, 3 bases at V and 6 bases at J, with 9 bases in the middle. Germline lookup yields CDR1 KGHSH and CDR2 LQKENI. As DNA, the CDR3 is TGTGCCAGCTCACCTCAGGGCTCTAATTCACCCCTCCACTTT. Translated: CASSPQGSNSPLHF.

Ten or more counts support this clone. The chain carries TRBV6-5 and TRBJ1-5, with 7 positions matching TRBD1. J was trimmed by 3 bases and V by 5 bases; bases with no gene match: 4. The CDR3 consists of 14 residues. Germline lookup yields CDR1 MNHEY and CDR2 SVGAGI. CDR3 DNA: TGTGCCAGCAGTAAACAGGGGCCCAATCAGCCCCAGCATTTT. It is translated as CASSKQGPNQPQHF.